These T cell receptor beta chains were read from a single sample in a study of glioma-infiltrating T cells after dendritic cell vaccination. Using immunoSEQ multiplex PCR, the repertoire was profiled, and TCRdb retains in-frame clones only, with some absent. This table has tens of thousands of clones, 85% to 90% appearing once. The specimen comprised blood, sampled before dendritic cell vaccination. The receptor set was obtained from a human donor with glioblastoma. The CDR3 runs from the conserved cysteine through the conserved F or W. The D gene is left open where the match is weak. For some rows the clone size is stated as once, few or many, or as a class when expanded; others skip it.

.,TRBJ1-2,.,TRBV6-1,CASSVQANYGYTF,TGTGCCAGCAGTGTGCAGGCCAACTATGGCTACACCTTC
.,TRBJ1-5,TRBD1,TRBV6-6,CASSDRGGNQPQHF,TGTGCCAGCAGCGACAGGGGTGGCAATCAGCCCCAGCATTTT
.,TRBJ2-1,.,TRBV9,CASSVGVGSYNEQFF,TGTGCCAGCAGCGTAGGAGTCGGCTCCTACAATGAGCAGTTCTTC
.,TRBJ2-3,.,TRBV5-1,CASSLGFGGTDTQYF,TGCGCCAGCAGCTTGGGATTCGGGGGCACAGATACGCAGTATTTT
.,TRBJ1-1,TRBD1,TRBV30,CAWSVRQGLIF,TGTGCCTGGAGTGTAAGACAGGGGTTAATCTTT
.,TRBJ2-7,.,TRBV25-1,CASSEYLHEQYF,TGTGCCAGCAGTGAATATCTCCACGAGCAGTACTTC
once,TRBJ2-7,TRBD1,TRBV18,CASSPGAGTGRNEQYF,TGTGCCAGCTCGCCAGGTGCCGGGACAGGGCGCAACGAGCAGTACTTC
.,TRBJ2-3,.,TRBV18,CASSPGLAPSTDTQYF,TGTGCCAGCTCACCTGGGCTAGCGCCTAGCACAGATACGCAGTATTTT
.,TRBJ1-3,TRBD1,TRBV18,CASSPGTGDGNTIYF,TGTGCCAGCTCACCCGGGACAGGTGACGGAAACACCATATATTTT
.,TRBJ2-1,TRBD2,TRBV6-6,CASSYSSSGRVDEQFF,TGTGCCAGCAGTTACTCGAGTAGCGGGAGGGTTGATGAGCAGTTCTTC
once,TRBJ1-1,TRBD1,TRBV6-1,CASSVEVTGGTEAFF,TGTGCCAGCAGTGTCGAGGTGACAGGGGGCACTGAAGCTTTCTTT
.,TRBJ2-3,TRBD2,TRBV13,CASSLRSGAFGDTQYF,TGTGCCAGCAGCCTACGGAGCGGGGCTTTTGGAGATACGCAGTATTTT